The T cell receptor beta chain described here comes from a study of blood T cell repertoires in COVID-19. Overall study: Sites across the United States, Italy and Spain contributed samples from acute and convalescent COVID-19.

The germline V gene has CDR1 SGHAT and CDR2 FQNNGV. The germline V and J ends were trimmed by 4 bases and 8 bases, with 15 bases remaining between them. This CDR3 is built from 14 residues. The method was immunoSEQ multiplex PCR; TCRdb's version includes in-frame clones alone and lacks a portion of them. The sample has under 300,000 clones; roughly nine tenths are singletons. Recruits, aged roughly 18 to 100 years, lived in 25 or so US areas. Self-reported history from a screening survey and questionnaire set each donor's cohort. This clone turned up a few times. V gene TRBV11-2 combines with J gene TRBJ2-1; D possibly corresponds to TRBD2 (6 bases). The sample comprised PBMCs or T cells enriched from blood (not recorded which). The clonotype was recovered from a woman aged 25 to 39 with acute COVID-19. CDR3: CASSSRLDSHEQFF. The CDR3 DNA is TGTGCCAGCAGCTCCCGACTAGATAGTCATGAGCAGTTCTTC.